The entry that follows covers one T cell receptor beta chain sequence. Antigen specificity is unknown. This sample was included in a study of T cell responses to AZD1222 COVID-19 vaccine. Findings and limits, study-wide: Spike-specific TCR breadth and depth grew following two AZD1222 doses. The sample set comprised mostly white British donors with more females, and clonal diversity was possibly underestimated. Nearly half of the spike-specific TCRs reportedly recognize variant regions that carry no mutations.

Second-dose intervals near 4 or 12 weeks were combined. Data came from immunoSEQ multiplex PCR; TCRdb stores just in-frame clones and leaves some out. The sample carries some 67,000 clones, about 80% recorded once. V was trimmed by 1 base and J by 0 bases, leaving 13 bases between them. This CDR3 spans 17 amino acids. Germline V gives CDR1 SEHNR, CDR2 FQNEAQ (reference sequence). The sequence derives from an adult who received the AZD1222 COVID-19 vaccine. Specimen: peripheral blood, collected 28 days after the second AZD1222 dose. This chain joins TRBV7-9 and TRBJ1-3; possibly TRBD1 for D (6 bases). CDR3 nucleotide sequence: TGTGCCAGCAGCTTAGTAGCAGGGGCAGGCTCTGGAAACACCATATATTTT. Translation: CASSLVAGAGSGNTIYF.